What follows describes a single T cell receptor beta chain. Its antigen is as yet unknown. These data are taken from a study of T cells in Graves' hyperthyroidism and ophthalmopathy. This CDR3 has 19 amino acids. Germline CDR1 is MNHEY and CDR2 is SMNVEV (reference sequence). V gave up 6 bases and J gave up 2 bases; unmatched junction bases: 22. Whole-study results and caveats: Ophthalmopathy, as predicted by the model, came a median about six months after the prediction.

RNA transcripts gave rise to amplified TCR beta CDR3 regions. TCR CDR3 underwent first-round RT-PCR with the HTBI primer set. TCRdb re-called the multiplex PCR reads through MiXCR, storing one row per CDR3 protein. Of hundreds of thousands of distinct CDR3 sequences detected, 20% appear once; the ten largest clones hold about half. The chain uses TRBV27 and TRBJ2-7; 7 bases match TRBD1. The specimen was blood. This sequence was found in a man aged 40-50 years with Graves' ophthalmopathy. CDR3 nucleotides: TGTGCCAGCAGCAAAACCCTTTTTCGTGGGACAGACACTCCCTACGAGCAGTACTTC. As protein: CASSKTLFRGTDTPYEQYF.